This T cell receptor (beta chain) was obtained from a study of patients and donors after allogeneic stem cell transplantation. Each CDR3 protein is one row after TCRdb ran MiXCR on the RT-PCR reads. Found here are under 200,000 distinct CDR3 sequences, roughly 31% of them singletons; the top ten hold 3.2%. With V trimmed by 4 bases and J by 2 bases, 5 bases remained unmatched. The CDR3 has 17 amino acids. The V gene's germline CDR1 is MNHNY and CDR2 SVGAGI (reference sequence). The clonotype comes from a human donor who was either an allogeneic HSCT recipient or a stem cell or donor lymphocyte infusion donor (not recorded which). It is not recorded whose cells these are; they may come from a transplant donor. V and J are TRBV6-6 and TRBJ2-2, with TRBD2 matching 12 bases. Sequencing was done on a sample of blood, either unsorted or a sorted T cell fraction (not recorded which). The CDR3 nucleotides are TGTGCCAGCAGTTCGCCGACTAGCGGGAGAAACACCGGGGAGCTGTTTTTT. Translation: CASSSPTSGRNTGELFF.